The 9 T cell receptor beta chains given below trace back to one sample, sequenced in a study of blood T cells in healthy people across ages. Together with a sample-barcoded 5' primer, a J-beta primer mix was included in a second PCR lasting about 7 to 12 cycles. In TCRdb, the 5' RACE reads were re-called with MiXCR into one record per CDR3 protein. The sample has 1.5 million to 2 million distinct CDR3 sequences; about two fifths are singletons. The sequencing sample was made of blood. Receptors originate from a human donor in good health.

This clonotype has just a few counts. This chain joins TRBV6-1 and TRBJ1-6; D remains ambiguous. V lost 0 bases and J lost 12, with 21 bases in between. This CDR3 has 17 residues. The V gene's germline CDR1 is MNHNS and CDR2 SASEGT. The CDR3 coding sequence is TGTGCCAGCAGTGAAGCCCGAGGGTCGGCGCAGTGGCTACCCCTCCACTTT. It specifies CASSEARGSAQWLPLHF.

The rearrangement links TRBV28 to TRBJ2-1, with TRBD1 identical over 10 bases. The length of the CDR3 is 14 residues. V gave up 9 bases and J gave up 2 bases; unmatched junction bases: 4. The germline V gene has CDR1 MDHEN and CDR2 SYDVKM. The CDR3 spells CASLGQGTYNEQFF. The CDR3 DNA follows: TGTGCCAGTTTGGGACAGGGGACCTACAATGAGCAGTTCTTC.

This clonotype has more than one count but fewer than ten. The gene calls are TRBV7-2 and TRBJ1-2; tentative D call: TRBD1 (5 bases). Germline CDR1 and CDR2: SGHTA and FQGNSA. The V end lost 0 bases, the J end lost 4 bases, and 15 bases lay between the germline ends. The CDR3 length is 16 residues. CDR3: CASSLASGSPLYGYTF. The CDR3 DNA sequence: TGTGCCAGCAGCTTAGCGTCAGGGAGTCCCCTCTATGGCTACACCTTC. The full variable domain, completed using reference TRBV7-2 and TRBJ1-2, is GAGVSQSPSNKVTEKGKDVELRCDPISGHTALYWYRQSLGQGLEFLIYFQGNSAPDKSGLPSDRFSAERTGGSVSTLTIQRTQQEDSAVYLCASSLASGSPLYGYTFGSGTRLTVV.

This clonotype was seen more than once but under ten times. The chain uses TRBV10-3 and TRBJ2-4, with unresolved D. Trimming took 0 bases from V and 5 from J, leaving 2 bases between them. Germline lookup yields CDR1 ENHRY and CDR2 SYGVKD. The CDR3 sequence is 12 residues long. The CDR3 DNA follows: TGTGCCATCAGTGAGTCCCAAAACATTCAGTACTTC. It encodes CAISESQNIQYF.

The chain employs TRBV5-1 and TRBJ2-3; 7 bases align to TRBD1. The germline gives CDR1 SGHRS, CDR2 YFSETQ. The length of the CDR3 is 16 residues. The J segment lost 1 base and the V segment lost 0 bases, leaving 5 bases of the junction unmatched. Here the CDR3 DNA reads TGCGCCAGCAGCTTGGCTGACAGGGTCGGCACAGATACGCAGTATTTT. Translating it yields CASSLADRVGTDTQYF.

The sample holds a few counts of this clonotype. V is TRBV5-5 and J is TRBJ2-7, with a possible D match to TRBD1 (5 bases). The ends were cut back, 0 bases at V and 1 base at J, with 17 bases in the middle. The germline CDR1 and CDR2 sequences are SGHKS and YYEKEE (reference sequence). CDR3 length: 17 amino acids. DNA for the CDR3: TGTGCCAGCAGCTTGGCCAGCCAGGGAATTATATCCTACGAGCAGTACTTC. This gives the protein CASSLASQGIISYEQYF.

A remark on this clonotype: A read error is possible here, since a much larger clone lies one base away. The chain carries TRBV6-6 and TRBJ2-1, with D unclear. The J call is in doubt because the DNA end fits TRBJ2-7 better. This CDR3 is 10 amino acids long. Germline V lookup: CDR1 MNHNY, CDR2 SVGAGI (reference sequence). CDR3 sequence (DNA): TGTGCCAGCGGGTGCTACGAGCAGTACTTC. It is translated as CASGCYEQYF.

The genes are TRBV5-1 and TRBJ2-5; the match to TRBD2 covers 7 bases. Germline CDR1 SGHRS, CDR2 YFSETQ. The J segment lost 5 bases and the V segment lost 4 bases, leaving 11 bases of the junction unmatched. The CDR3 runs 15 residues. This CDR3 reads CASSPPTQGGETQYF. CDR3 nucleotide sequence: TGCGCCAGCAGCCCCCCGACCCAGGGAGGGGAGACCCAGTACTTC.

This clonotype was seen a single time. One end of the junction varies from germline; a read error may be responsible. J is TRBJ2-4 and V is TRBV4-3; unclear D gene. The end of the DNA aligns better with TRBJ2-7, so the J call may be wrong. The CDR3 has 15 residues. Germline-derived CDR1 and CDR2 are LGHNA and YSLEER. CDR3 sequence: CASGQGKVRPYEQYF. In DNA, the CDR3 is TGCGCCAGCGGCCAAGGAAAGGTACGCCCCTACGAGCAGTACTTC.